The rows below give T cell receptor beta chains drawn from one sample of a study of identical twins. TCRdb reprocessed the 5' RACE reads via MiXCR and lists one record per CDR3 protein. The sample has 500,000 to 700,000 distinct CDR3 sequences, around 7.4% seen once. Another study also made use of these data, one on yellow fever vaccine responses in identical twins.

Sample: PBMCs. These receptors originate from a woman between 18 and 29 years old in good health. Each CDR3 is given without its conserved first and last residue.

CDR3aa: ASSLTTGETNEKLF
j_gene: TRBJ1-4
v_gene: TRBV5-5
len: 14

CDR3aa: ASSPGTVFLYEQF
j_gene: TRBJ2-1
v_gene: TRBV12-3/TRBV12-4
len: 13

CDR3aa: ASSLYGYEQF
j_gene: TRBJ2-1
v_gene: TRBV5-1
len: 10

CDR3aa: ASSYFWGSNEQF
j_gene: TRBJ2-1
v_gene: TRBV6-7
len: 12

CDR3aa: ASSLTRRTSTDTQY
j_gene: TRBJ2-3
v_gene: TRBV7-6
len: 14

CDR3aa: ASSQDRGELF
j_gene: TRBJ2-2
v_gene: TRBV3-1
len: 10

CDR3aa: ATGTGGVNTEAF
j_gene: TRBJ1-1
v_gene: TRBV10-3
len: 12

CDR3aa: ASSADSFGYGYT
j_gene: TRBJ1-2
v_gene: TRBV2
len: 12

CDR3aa: AISPGIRVELSTEAF
j_gene: TRBJ1-1
v_gene: TRBV5-7
len: 15

CDR3aa: ASSPPSPHTDTQY
j_gene: TRBJ2-3
v_gene: TRBV18
len: 13

CDR3aa: ASSVSTVYGYT
j_gene: TRBJ1-2
v_gene: TRBV28
len: 11

CDR3aa: ATSRDPSLQGVRTGELF
j_gene: TRBJ2-2
v_gene: TRBV15
len: 17

CDR3aa: ASSPPLTGNQETQY
j_gene: TRBJ2-5
v_gene: TRBV28
len: 14

CDR3aa: SAQGTEITYEQY
j_gene: TRBJ2-7
v_gene: TRBV20-1
len: 12

CDR3aa: ASRLNRDRGDTQY
j_gene: TRBJ2-3
v_gene: TRBV19
len: 13

CDR3aa: ASSFAASGSELF
j_gene: TRBJ2-2
v_gene: TRBV5-1
len: 12

CDR3aa: ASSEKLPTGELF
j_gene: TRBJ2-2
v_gene: TRBV2
len: 12

CDR3aa: ASSAGATPSYEQY
j_gene: TRBJ2-7
v_gene: TRBV9
len: 13

CDR3aa: ASSFTGMAGYT
j_gene: TRBJ1-2
v_gene: TRBV27
len: 11

CDR3aa: ASSPDRQNTGELF
j_gene: TRBJ2-2
v_gene: TRBV6-4
len: 13

CDR3aa: ASRSGLYEQY
j_gene: TRBJ2-7
v_gene: TRBV28
len: 10

CDR3aa: ASSPTGDGYEQY
j_gene: TRBJ2-7
v_gene: TRBV27
len: 12

CDR3aa: ASSKGQGSYNEQF
j_gene: TRBJ2-1
v_gene: TRBV12-3/TRBV12-4
len: 13

CDR3aa: ASSFDTANYGYT
j_gene: TRBJ1-2
v_gene: TRBV5-6
len: 12

CDR3aa: ASSQGGVSNQPQH
j_gene: TRBJ1-5
v_gene: TRBV3-1
len: 13

CDR3aa: ASSVYPQLAGVGTGELF
j_gene: TRBJ2-2
v_gene: TRBV9
len: 17

CDR3aa: ASSTTPVITDTQY
j_gene: TRBJ2-3
v_gene: TRBV7-3
len: 13

CDR3aa: ASSQKRRAPVLGTGELF
j_gene: TRBJ2-2
v_gene: TRBV11-1
len: 17

CDR3aa: ASSPLSAESSGNTIY
j_gene: TRBJ1-3
v_gene: TRBV11-2
len: 15

CDR3aa: ASSYRGGGNSPLH
j_gene: TRBJ1-6
v_gene: TRBV3-1
len: 13

CDR3aa: ASSESGTRGEAF
j_gene: TRBJ1-1
v_gene: TRBV25-1
len: 12

CDR3aa: ASSKKREQETQY
j_gene: TRBJ2-5
v_gene: TRBV21-1
len: 12

CDR3aa: SVEEGVLETQY
j_gene: TRBJ2-5
v_gene: TRBV29-1
len: 11

CDR3aa: ATSSTANQPQH
j_gene: TRBJ1-5
v_gene: TRBV15
len: 11

CDR3aa: ASSQEREQF
j_gene: TRBJ2-1
v_gene: TRBV3-1
len: 9

CDR3aa: ASARTSGGSTDTQY
j_gene: TRBJ2-3
v_gene: TRBV10-2
len: 14

CDR3aa: ASSKVSGEETQY
j_gene: TRBJ2-5
v_gene: TRBV9
len: 12

CDR3aa: SALLQDWKGEAF
j_gene: TRBJ1-1
v_gene: TRBV20-1
len: 12

CDR3aa: ASSLGYGSGYNEQF
j_gene: TRBJ2-1
v_gene: TRBV12-3/TRBV12-4
len: 14

CDR3aa: SVETDLNEKLF
j_gene: TRBJ1-4
v_gene: TRBV29-1
len: 11

CDR3aa: ATSSSSDRLAKETQY
j_gene: TRBJ2-5
v_gene: TRBV24-1
len: 15

CDR3aa: ASSHRGLAGGDTQY
j_gene: TRBJ2-3
v_gene: TRBV3-1
len: 14

CDR3aa: ASSTLAGVNNEQF
j_gene: TRBJ2-1
v_gene: TRBV11-2
len: 13

CDR3aa: ASSRDSFNSPLH
j_gene: TRBJ1-6
v_gene: TRBV5-5
len: 12

CDR3aa: ASSRGADQPQH
j_gene: TRBJ1-5
v_gene: TRBV6-1
len: 11

CDR3aa: ASSQRQGRDGYT
j_gene: TRBJ1-2
v_gene: TRBV4-1
len: 12

CDR3aa: ASSYSRDRVENEQY
j_gene: TRBJ2-7
v_gene: TRBV6-5
len: 14

CDR3aa: ASTPPPGQGGQDTQY
j_gene: TRBJ2-3
v_gene: TRBV2
len: 15

CDR3aa: ASSLYRSGNTEAF
j_gene: TRBJ1-1
v_gene: TRBV27
len: 13

CDR3aa: SAYPERRSSYNEQF
j_gene: TRBJ2-1
v_gene: TRBV20-1
len: 14

CDR3aa: ASSAVEPYEQY
j_gene: TRBJ2-7
v_gene: TRBV2
len: 11

CDR3aa: ASRIRDTSNTEAF
j_gene: TRBJ1-1
v_gene: TRBV6-1
len: 13